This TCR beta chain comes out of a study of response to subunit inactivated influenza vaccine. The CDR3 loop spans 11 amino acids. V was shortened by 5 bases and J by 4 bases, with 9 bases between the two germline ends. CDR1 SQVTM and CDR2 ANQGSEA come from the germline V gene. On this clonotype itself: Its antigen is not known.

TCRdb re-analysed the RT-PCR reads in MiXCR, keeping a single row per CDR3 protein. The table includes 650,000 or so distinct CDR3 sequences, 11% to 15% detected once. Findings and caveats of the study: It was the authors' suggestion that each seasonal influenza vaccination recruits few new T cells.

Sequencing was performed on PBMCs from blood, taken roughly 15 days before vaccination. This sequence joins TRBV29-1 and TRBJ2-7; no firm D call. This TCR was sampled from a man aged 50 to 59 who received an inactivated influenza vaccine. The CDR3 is CSVRWGYEQYF. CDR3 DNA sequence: TGCAGCGTTCGTTGGGGATACGAGCAGTACTTC.